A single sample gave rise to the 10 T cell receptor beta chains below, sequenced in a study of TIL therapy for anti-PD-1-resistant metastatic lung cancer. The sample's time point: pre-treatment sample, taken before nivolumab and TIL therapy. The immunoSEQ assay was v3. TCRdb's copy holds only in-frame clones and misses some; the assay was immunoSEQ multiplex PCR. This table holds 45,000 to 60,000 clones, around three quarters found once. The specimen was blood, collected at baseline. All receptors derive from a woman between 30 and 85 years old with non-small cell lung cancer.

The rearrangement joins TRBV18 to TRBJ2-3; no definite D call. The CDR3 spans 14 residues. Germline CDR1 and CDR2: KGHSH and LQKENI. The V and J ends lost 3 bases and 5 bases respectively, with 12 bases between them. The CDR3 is CASSPYSVRDTQYF. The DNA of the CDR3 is TGTGCCAGCTCACCTTATTCCGTGCGAGATACGCAGTATTTT. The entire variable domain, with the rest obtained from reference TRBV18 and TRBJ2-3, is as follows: NAGVMQNPRHLVRRRGQEARLRCSPMKGHSHVYWYRQLPEEGLKFMVYLQKENIIDESGMPKERFSAEFPKEGPSILRIQQVVRGDSAAYFCASSPYSVRDTQYFGPGTRLTVL.

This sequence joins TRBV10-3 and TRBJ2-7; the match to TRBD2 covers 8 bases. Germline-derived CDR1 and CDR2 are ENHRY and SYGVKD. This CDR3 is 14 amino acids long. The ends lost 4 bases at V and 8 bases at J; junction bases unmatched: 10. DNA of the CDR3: TGTGCCATCAGTGGGGCGGGAGGCCACTGGAAGCAGTACTTC. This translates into CAISGAGGHWKQYF.

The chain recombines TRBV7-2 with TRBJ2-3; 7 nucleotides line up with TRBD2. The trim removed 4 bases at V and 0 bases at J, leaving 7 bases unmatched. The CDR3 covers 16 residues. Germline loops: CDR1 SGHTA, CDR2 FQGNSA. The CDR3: CASSWRIAGSTDTQYF. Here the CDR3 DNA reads TGTGCCAGCAGCTGGCGGATAGCGGGCAGCACAGATACGCAGTATTTT.

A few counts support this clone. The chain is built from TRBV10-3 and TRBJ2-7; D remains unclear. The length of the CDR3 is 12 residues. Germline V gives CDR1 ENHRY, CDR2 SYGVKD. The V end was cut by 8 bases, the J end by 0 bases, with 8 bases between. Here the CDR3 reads CAIAGSSYEQYF. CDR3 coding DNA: TGTGCCATCGCCGGGTCCTCCTACGAGCAGTACTTC.

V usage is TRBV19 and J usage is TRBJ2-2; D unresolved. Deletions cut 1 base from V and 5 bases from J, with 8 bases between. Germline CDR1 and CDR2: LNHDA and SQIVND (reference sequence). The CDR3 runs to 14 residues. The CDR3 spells CASSIAPRTGELFF. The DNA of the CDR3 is TGTGCCAGTAGTATAGCCCCCCGGACCGGGGAGCTGTTTTTT.

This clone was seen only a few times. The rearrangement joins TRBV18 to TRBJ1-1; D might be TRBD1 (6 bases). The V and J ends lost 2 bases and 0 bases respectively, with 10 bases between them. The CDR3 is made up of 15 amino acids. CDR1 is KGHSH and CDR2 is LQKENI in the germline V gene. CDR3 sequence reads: CASSPRDTVNTEAFF. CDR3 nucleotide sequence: TGTGCCAGCTCACCAAGGGACACGGTGAACACTGAAGCTTTCTTT.

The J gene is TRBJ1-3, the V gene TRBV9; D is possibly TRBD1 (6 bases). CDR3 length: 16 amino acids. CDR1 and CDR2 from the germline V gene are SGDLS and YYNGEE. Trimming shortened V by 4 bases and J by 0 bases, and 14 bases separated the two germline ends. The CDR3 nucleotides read TGTGCCAGCAGCCCACATGGGGGCGGCTCTGGAAACACCATATATTTT. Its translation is CASSPHGGGSGNTIYF.

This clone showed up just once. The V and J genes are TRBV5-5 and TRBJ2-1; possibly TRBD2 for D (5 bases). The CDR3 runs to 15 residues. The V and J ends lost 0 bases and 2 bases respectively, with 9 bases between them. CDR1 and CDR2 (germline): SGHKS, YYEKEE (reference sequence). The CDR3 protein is CASSLVWETYNEQFF. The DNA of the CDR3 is TGTGCCAGCAGCTTGGTGTGGGAGACCTACAATGAGCAGTTCTTC.

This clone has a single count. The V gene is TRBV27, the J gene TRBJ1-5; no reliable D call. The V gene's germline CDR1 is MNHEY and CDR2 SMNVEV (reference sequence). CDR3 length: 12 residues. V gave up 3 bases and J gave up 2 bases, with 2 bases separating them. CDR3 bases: TGTGCCAGCAGTTTCGGCAATCAGCCCCAGCATTTT. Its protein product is CASSFGNQPQHF.

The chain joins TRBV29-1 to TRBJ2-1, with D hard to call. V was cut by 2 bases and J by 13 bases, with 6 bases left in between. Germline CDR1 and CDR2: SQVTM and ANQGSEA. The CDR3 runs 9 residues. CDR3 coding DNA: TGCAGCGTTGAACTAGGACAGTTCTTC. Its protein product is CSVELGQFF.